This T cell receptor beta chain was identified in a study of blood T cell repertoires in COVID-19. This clone was detected a few times. This CDR3 region has 16 residues. V dropped 7 bases and J dropped 0 bases, with 16 bases sitting between them. Per germline, CDR1 LNHDA and CDR2 SQIVND (reference sequence). In the source study's methods: Nucleated cell number was recorded as an estimate derived from reference gene primer amplification. Sequencing used immunoSEQ multiplex PCR; TCRdb keeps in-frame clones, though not all of them. The DNA gave D and trimming, while V, J and clone size come from that table. In the table there are some 170,000 clones, approximately 93% of which are singletons.

Specimen: peripheral blood. The sequence was obtained from a woman in her sixties with COVID-19, enrolled during active disease. The chain employs TRBV19 and TRBJ1-3; D unresolved. Here the CDR3 reads CASMRKKQTSGNTIYF. Written as DNA, the CDR3 is TGTGCCAGTATGCGTAAGAAACAGACCTCTGGAAACACCATATATTTT.